This T cell receptor beta chain came from a study of blood T cell repertoires in COVID-19. Germline CDR1 is GTSNPN and CDR2 is SVGIG (reference sequence). The germline V and J ends were trimmed by 0 bases and 4 bases, with 9 bases remaining between them. The CDR3 runs to 13 residues. Profiled with immunoSEQ multiplex PCR; TCRdb holds only in-frame clones, not every one. The sample contains about 280,000 clones, around 87% of which appear only once. The sample comprised PBMCs or T cells enriched from blood (not recorded which). This TCR was recovered from a woman younger than 30 with acute COVID-19. The J gene is TRBJ1-2, the V gene TRBV30; D is uncertain. CDR3 protein: CAWSVGLGYGYTF. The CDR3 DNA is TGTGCCTGGAGTGTGGGCTTAGGCTATGGCTACACCTTC. The full variable domain, with the rest looked up from reference TRBV30 and TRBJ1-2, is SQTIHQWPATLVQPVGSPLSLECTVEGTSNPNLYWYRQAAGRGLQLLFYSVGIGQISSEVPQNLSASRPQDRQFILSSKKLLLSDSGFYLCAWSVGLGYGYTFGSGTRLTVV.